This entry describes one T cell receptor (beta chain). Its target is not known. This sample is drawn from a study of a mutant IDH1 vaccine in newly diagnosed glioma. Overall study: Either 4-6 weeks after radiotherapy alone or alongside temozolomide, vaccination was begun. Patients previously underwent radiotherapy, temozolomide, or both, and most underwent both. V12 occurred at week 35 and V13 at week 47. Study-wide results and limits: Pseudoprogression apparently lacked any relation to changes in top peripheral T cell clonotypes.

Time point of the sample: week 47, end of study. Mutant IDH1 20-mer peptide, at 300 ug, made up each vaccine dose, with topical imiquimod. There are 12 residues in the CDR3. The germline gives CDR1 SGHRS, CDR2 YFSETQ. J lost 6 bases, V lost 4 bases, and 3 bases had no gene match. Sequencing used immunoSEQ multiplex PCR; TCRdb keeps in-frame clones, though not all of them. This sample has 56,000 or so clones, with about three quarters found just once. The chain employs TRBV5-1 and TRBJ1-1; 7 nucleotides align to TRBD1. The sequenced sample was PBMCs, obtained from a glioma patient whose treatment included an IDH1 peptide vaccine. The sequence derives from a woman between 40 and 50 years old with glioma. Some clones in this sample may be carry-over from other donors' samples. This chain's CDR3 is CASSLGQAEAFF. In DNA, the CDR3 is TGCGCCAGCAGCCTAGGACAGGCTGAAGCTTTCTTT.